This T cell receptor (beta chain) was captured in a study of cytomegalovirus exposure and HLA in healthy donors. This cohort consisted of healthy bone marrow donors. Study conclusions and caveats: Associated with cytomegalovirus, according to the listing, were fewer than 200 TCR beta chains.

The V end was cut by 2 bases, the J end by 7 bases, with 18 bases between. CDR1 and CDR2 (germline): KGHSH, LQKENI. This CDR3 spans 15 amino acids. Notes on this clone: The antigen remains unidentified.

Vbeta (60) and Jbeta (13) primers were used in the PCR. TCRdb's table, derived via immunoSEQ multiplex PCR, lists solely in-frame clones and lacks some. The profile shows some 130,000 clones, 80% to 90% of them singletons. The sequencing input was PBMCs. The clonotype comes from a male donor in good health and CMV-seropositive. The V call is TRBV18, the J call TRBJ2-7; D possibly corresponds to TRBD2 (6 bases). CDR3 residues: CASSPLGLETGEQYF. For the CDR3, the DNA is TGTGCCAGCTCACCATTGGGACTCGAGACGGGTGAGCAGTACTTC.